The 11 T cell receptor beta chains presented below share a single source sample, sequenced in a study of shared clonotypes between healthy human individuals. Repertoires were generated with immunoSEQ multiplex PCR, while TCRdb's copy carries only in-frame clones and drops some. The sample lists a few million clones; roughly 92% were seen once. Sequencing was performed on naive CD4+ T cells sorted from blood. The sample's subset: CD45RA+ positively selected. The receptor source for this set is a man younger than 35 in good health.

The gene calls are TRBV10-3 and TRBJ2-7, with D possibly being TRBD1 or TRBD2 (5 bases each). In germline, CDR1 is ENHRY, CDR2 SYGVKD. There are 15 residues in the CDR3. CDR3 loop: CAAARGAEGKDEQYF. CDR3 sequence (DNA): TGTGCGGCGGCGAGGGGCGCCGAAGGAAAGGACGAGCAGTACTTC.

V gene TRBV6-6 combines with J gene TRBJ2-1; either TRBD1 or TRBD2 may supply D (5 bases each). The germline CDR1 and CDR2 sequences are MNHNY and SVGAGI (reference sequence). The V and J ends lost 5 bases and 10 bases respectively, with 15 bases between them. The CDR3 is made up of 13 amino acids. The chain's CDR3 is CASSPRDQREQFF. The DNA of the CDR3 is TGTGCCAGCAGTCCCCGGGACCAGAGGGAGCAGTTCTTC.

This clone was recorded once. The chain joins TRBV6-1 to TRBJ2-5; D is possibly TRBD1 (6 bases). The germline gives CDR1 MNHNS, CDR2 SASEGT. This CDR3 is 18 amino acids long. V gave up 0 bases and J gave up 1 base, with 18 bases separating them. The CDR3 sequence: CASSEAYRVQLSQETQYF. CDR3 bases: TGTGCCAGCAGTGAAGCTTACAGGGTCCAGCTTTCCCAAGAGACCCAGTACTTC.

The chain uses TRBV5-1 and TRBJ1-6, with 8 bases identical to TRBD1. In germline, CDR1 is SGHRS, CDR2 YFSETQ. The CDR3 totals 16 residues. The J segment lost 5 bases and the V segment lost 4 bases, leaving 8 bases of the junction unmatched. CDR3 in DNA: TGCGCCAGCAGCGTCGGACAGGGCTTCAATAATTCACCCCTCCACTTT. The encoded protein is CASSVGQGFNNSPLHF.

The chain carries TRBV2 and TRBJ2-5; 11 bases fit TRBD2. From germline, CDR1 is SNHLY and CDR2 FYNNEI. The CDR3 contains 12 residues. Trimming removed 7 bases from V and 13 bases from J; junction bases left unmatched: 8. This CDR3 reads CASKTSGDSRYF. The CDR3 DNA reads as TGTGCCAGCAAGACTAGCGGGGACTCCCGGTACTTC.

V is TRBV9 and J is TRBJ1-6; perhaps TRBD1 as D (5 bases). This CDR3 has 17 amino acids. Germline values: CDR1 SGDLS, CDR2 YYNGEE. Deletions cut 0 bases from V and 10 bases from J, with 20 bases between. The DNA of the CDR3 is TGTGCCAGCAGCGTAGCCGTAGGGGCGAGGGCCGAGTCACCCCTCCACTTT. Its protein is CASSVAVGARAESPLHF.

The chain has TRBV6-5 and TRBJ2-7; D ambiguous. Trimming took 0 bases from V and 3 from J, leaving 12 bases between them. In germline, CDR1 is MNHEY, CDR2 SVGAGI. The CDR3 extends over 15 amino acids. CDR3 nucleotides: TGTGCCAGCAGTTACTCGAGCTTGGTAATCTACGAGCAGTACTTC. Its translation is CASSYSSLVIYEQYF.

About this clone itself: This sample also contains other DNA sequences that code for the same CDR3. The rearrangement links TRBV29-1 to TRBJ2-3; D is possibly TRBD1 (5 bases). The CDR3 runs to 12 residues. V was clipped by 2 bases and J by 4 bases, with 7 bases between them. Germline CDR1 SQVTM, CDR2 ANQGSEA. This chain's CDR3 is CSVEQGADTQYF. DNA of the CDR3: TGCAGCGTTGAACAGGGCGCAGATACGCAGTATTTT.

The gene calls are TRBV4-1 and TRBJ2-7; 9 bases agree with TRBD2. This CDR3 contains 19 residues. Germline CDR1 MGHRA, CDR2 YSYEKL. Unmatched junction bases numbered 17, after V lost 0 bases and J lost 5 bases. Here the CDR3 reads CASSQDLASGEPGKNEQYF. The CDR3, as DNA: TGCGCCAGCAGCCAAGATCTGGCTAGCGGGGAGCCGGGCAAAAACGAGCAGTACTTC.

The V gene is TRBV20-1, the J gene TRBJ2-5; no firm D call. The germline CDR1 and CDR2 sequences are DFQATT and SNEGSKA (reference sequence). The CDR3 spans 11 residues. Trimming removed 3 bases at V and 5 bases at J, with 7 bases between. CDR3 amino acids: CSASRLETQYF. The CDR3 DNA reads TGCAGTGCTAGCCGATTGGAGACCCAGTACTTC.

The gene calls are TRBV18 and TRBJ2-6; D might be TRBD2 (6 bases). Germline values: CDR1 KGHSH, CDR2 LQKENI. The CDR3 sequence is 17 residues long. V was cut by 4 bases and J by 2 bases, with 15 bases left in between. The CDR3 bases are TGTGCCAGCTCACAGGCAGGAGGGATGGCTGGGGCCAACGTCCTGACTTTC. Translation: CASSQAGGMAGANVLTF.